The entry below gives a single T cell receptor beta chain sequence along with its context. This sample is drawn from a study of cytomegalovirus exposure and HLA in healthy donors. The assay was immunoSEQ multiplex PCR, and TCRdb's table has in-frame clones only and misses some. The sample consists of 190,000 or so clones, about 80% of them appearing once. V was clipped by 4 bases and J by 0 bases; unmatched bases: 4. Germline V gene sequence: CDR1 SGHRS, CDR2 YFSETQ. The CDR3 spans 15 residues. Sequences were obtained from PBMCs. The clonotype was recovered from a woman between 18 and 30 years old in good health and CMV-seropositive. This chain links TRBV5-1 with TRBJ2-3, with 8 bases lining up with TRBD2. CDR3 loop: CASSPPGGSTDTQYF. The DNA of the CDR3 is TGCGCCAGCAGCCCGCCGGGGGGGAGCACAGATACGCAGTATTTT. Looking up the rest from reference TRBV5-1 and TRBJ2-3 gives the full variable domain: KAGVTQTPRYLIKTRGQQVTLSCSPISGHRSVSWYQQTPGQGLQFLFEYFSETQRNKGNFPGRFSGRQFSNSRSEMNVSTLELGDSALYLCASSPPGGSTDTQYFGPGTRLTVL.